Below, 18 T cell receptor beta chains from the same sample are listed, as sequenced in a study of T cells in localized non-small cell lung cancer (TCRdb year 2020). Libraries came from the immunoSEQ multiplex PCR assay. Imported from immuneACCESS, the table was reduced by TCRdb to in-frame sequences with V and J called. These copies leave out some clones; in studies compared against another copy, an unresolved V gene accounts for under half, and the cause of the remainder is not known. The sample table lists about 6,300 clones, 87% of them with a count of one. Of the sample, 17% is held by the ten largest clones. The specimen was peripheral blood, collected before any cancer treatment. The receptors here all came from a male donor older than 55 with stage I lung adenocarcinoma.

The V and J genes are TRBV7-6 and TRBJ1-1; 7 bases agree with TRBD1. Germline V gives CDR1 SGHVS, CDR2 FNYEAQ. There are 13 residues in the CDR3. Unmatched junction bases numbered 2, after V lost 5 bases and J lost 2 bases. The CDR3 region is CASSRQGNTEAFF. Written as DNA, the CDR3 is TGTGCCAGCAGCCGACAGGGTAACACTGAAGCTTTCTTT.

The V and J genes are TRBV11-2 and TRBJ1-1, with D uncertain. Germline assignment: CDR1 SGHAT and CDR2 FQNNGV. CDR3 length: 15 residues. V was cut by 5 bases and J by 7 bases, with 20 bases left in between. CDR3 in DNA: TGTGCCAGCAGCCCCTACCGAACTGTCGAGGGTGAAGCTTTCTTT. It codes for CASSPYRTVEGEAFF.

Comment on this clone: Other DNA sequences in the sample encode the same CDR3. V is TRBV18 and J is TRBJ1-5; D is unresolved. This CDR3 is built from 13 residues. Germline CDR1 reads KGHSH; CDR2 reads LQKENI. With 8 bases removed from V and 5 bases from J, the gap between germline ends came to 13 bases. CDR3 amino acids: CASTRGGDQPQHF. Here the CDR3 DNA reads TGTGCCAGCACCCGAGGCGGAGATCAGCCCCAGCATTTT.

This chain connects TRBV10-3 to TRBJ2-5; D is undetermined. Deletions cut 0 bases from V and 5 bases from J, with 7 bases between. This CDR3 comprises 13 residues. Germline V gene data show CDR1 as ENHRY and CDR2 as SYGVKD. The CDR3 coding sequence is TGTGCCATCAGTGAGTCGGCTCTGGAGACCCAGTACTTC. Its protein is CAISESALETQYF.

This clone was seen a handful of times. At one end, the junction sequence differs from germline, possibly due to a read error. The gene calls are TRBV6-6 and TRBJ2-1; D is perhaps TRBD1 or TRBD2 (5 bases each). CDR1 and CDR2 from the germline V gene are MNHNY and SVGAGI (reference sequence). There are 13 residues in the CDR3. CDR3 sequence reads: CASSPGTDAPGIF. The CDR3 nucleotides read TGTGCCAGCAGCCCTGGGACCGACGCACCGGGGATCTTC.

This clone has a handful of counts. CDR3 nucleotides: TGCGCCAGCAGCTTGCGGGGACTAGCGGGGATAGACAATGAGCAGTTCTTC. Its translation is CASSLRGLAGIDNEQFF. This chain connects TRBV5-1 to TRBJ2-1, with 13 bases that match TRBD2. CDR3 length: 17 amino acids. J lost 5 bases, V lost 1 base, and 6 bases had no gene match. CDR1 SGHRS and CDR2 YFSETQ come from the germline V gene.

The J gene is TRBJ1-4, the V gene TRBV30, with D unclear. This CDR3 spans 14 amino acids. V lost 1 base, J lost 1 base, and 7 bases lay in between. Germline V gene data show CDR1 as GTSNPN and CDR2 as SVGIG (reference sequence). Written as DNA, the CDR3 is TGTGCCTGGAGTGCCGGCTTAACTAATGAAAAACTGTTTTTT. Protein: CAWSAGLTNEKLFF.

CDR3 sequence: CASSVEGPDQPQHF. DNA of the CDR3: TGTGCCAGCAGCGTAGAGGGGCCCGATCAGCCCCAGCATTTT. The chain employs TRBV9 and TRBJ1-5; possible D gene TRBD1, 5 bases. Germline values: CDR1 SGDLS, CDR2 YYNGEE. CDR3 length: 14 amino acids. V was trimmed by 0 bases and J by 5 bases, leaving 9 bases between them. Variable domain in full (rest from reference TRBV9 and TRBJ1-5): DSGVTQTPKHLITATGQRVTLRCSPRSGDLSVYWYQQSLDQGLQFLIQYYNGEERAKGNILERFSAQQFPDLHSELNLSSLELGDSALYFCASSVEGPDQPQHFGDGTRLSIL.

The rearrangement links TRBV12-5 to TRBJ1-4; possibly TRBD1 for D (6 bases). V gave up 2 bases and J gave up 12 bases, with 10 bases separating them. There are 12 residues in the CDR3. Germline V CDR1 and CDR2: LGHNT, FRNRAP. The CDR3 reads CASGLLGAELFF. The CDR3 DNA follows: TGTGCTAGTGGTTTGTTGGGGGCTGAACTGTTTTTT.

This rearrangement joins TRBV6-1 to TRBJ1-3; 7 nucleotides match TRBD1. This CDR3 comprises 14 residues. Germline CDR1 and CDR2: MNHNS and SASEGT. J lost 4 bases, V lost 6 bases, and 6 bases had no gene match. The CDR3 region has the DNA TGTGCCAGCAGGGTTACAGGGGAGGGAAACACCATATATTTT. This gives the protein CASRVTGEGNTIYF.

Only one count was recorded for this clone. J is TRBJ2-2 and V is TRBV6-5; tentatively, D is TRBD2 (6 bases). Germline-derived CDR1 and CDR2 are MNHEY and SVGAGI. Trimming cost V 6 bases and J 2 bases, with 13 bases left between them. CDR3 length equals 15 residues. The CDR3, as DNA: TGTGCCAGCAGGGGGGGTGACAGTAACACCGGGGAGCTGTTTTTT. Translated, it gives CASRGGDSNTGELFF.

V usage is TRBV10-3 and J usage is TRBJ2-1; no clear D. Trimming cost V 3 bases and J 6 bases, with 6 bases left between them. This CDR3 comprises 12 residues. Germline CDR1 ENHRY, CDR2 SYGVKD. The CDR3 DNA sequence: TGTGCCATCAGTGATGCAGGCAATGAGCAGTTCTTC. It encodes CAISDAGNEQFF.

This clone was detected a few times. The V call is TRBV6-1, the J call TRBJ1-1, with D unresolved. CDR1 and CDR2 from the germline V gene are MNHNS and SASEGT. V dropped 7 bases and J dropped 1 base, with 10 bases sitting between them. The CDR3 extends over 13 amino acids. Here the CDR3 DNA reads TGTGCCAGCACTTGGACGGAGAACACTGAAGCTTTCTTT. The encoded protein is CASTWTENTEAFF.

The chain joins TRBV10-3 to TRBJ2-1, with TRBD2 as a possible D gene (5 bases). This CDR3 has 13 residues. The V gene's germline CDR1 is ENHRY and CDR2 SYGVKD. V was shortened by 6 bases and J by 7 bases, with 13 bases between the two germline ends. This chain's CDR3 is CAISGLERNEQFF. The DNA for the CDR3 is TGTGCCATCAGCGGACTGGAACGGAATGAGCAGTTCTTC.

This clone appeared a single time. This chain uses TRBV6-1 with TRBJ1-2; the match to TRBD1 covers 7 bases. The J segment lost 2 bases and the V segment lost 0 bases, leaving 12 bases of the junction unmatched. CDR1 and CDR2 (germline): MNHNS, SASEGT. This CDR3 is 18 amino acids long. CDR3 protein: CASSEAWGDSRTNYGYTF. The CDR3 region has the DNA TGTGCCAGCAGTGAAGCATGGGGGGACAGTCGCACCAACTATGGCTACACCTTC.

This chain connects TRBV10-2 to TRBJ2-4; possible D gene TRBD1, 5 bases. The CDR3 sequence is 15 residues long. With 1 base removed from V and 8 bases from J, the gap between germline ends came to 15 bases. Germline CDR1 WSHSY, CDR2 SAAADI. CDR3 DNA: TGCGCCAGCAGTGAGTGGGCAGGGTTCTCGGACATTCAGTACTTC. Its protein product is CASSEWAGFSDIQYF.

The CDR3 coding sequence is TGCGCCAGCAGCTTGACAGCGAACACTGAAGCTTTCTTT. This gives the protein CASSLTANTEAFF. This chain links TRBV5-1 with TRBJ1-1, with D hard to call. Trimming took 1 base from V and 1 from J, leaving 5 bases between them. The germline V gene encodes CDR1 SGHRS and CDR2 YFSETQ. The CDR3 consists of 13 residues.

Of note for this clone: One end of the junction does not line up with germline, which may come from a read error. The genes are TRBV5-1 and TRBJ1-1, with D unclear. Germline V gives CDR1 SGHRS, CDR2 YFSETQ. The length of the CDR3 is 15 residues. The CDR3 loop reads CASSLVGGVNTEAFF. The CDR3 DNA sequence: TGCGCCAGCAGCTTGGTCGGCGGGGTGAATACTGAAGCTTTCTTT.